This T cell receptor beta chain was documented in a study of T cell repertoires in cytomegalovirus infection. Study background: The authors used CMV epitopes that were HLA-C-restricted (recently identified) and HLA-B-restricted (well studied). An indication of both CMV infection and matching HLA type came from public TCR beta signatures.

Looked up from germline, CDR1 is SGHKS and CDR2 is YYEKEE (reference sequence). This CDR3 is 12 amino acids long. V dropped 3 bases and J dropped 3 bases, with 3 bases sitting between them. This clonotype was detected a few times. Its antigen remains unknown. The study, taken as a whole, reports: Of the TCR beta families, the public ones yielded a cumulative frequency that identified carriers of CMV plus the relevant HLA. What dominated the ex vivo response were HLA-C-restricted CMV-specific TCR beta clonotypes.

A single record per CDR3 protein comes from TCRdb applying MiXCR to the reads. The data hold about half a million distinct CDR3 sequences, with 30% to 40% observed a single time. This rearrangement joins TRBV5-5 to TRBJ2-2; D is unclear. This clonotype was obtained from a human donor in good health (CMV status not recorded). Some clones in this sample may be carry-over from other donors' samples. The specimen was cultured PBMCs, collected from culture after CMV antigen stimulation. CDR3 sequence: CASSSHTGELFF. CDR3 sequence (DNA): TGTGCCAGCAGCTCGCACACCGGGGAGCTGTTTTTT.